This paragraph covers one T cell receptor (beta chain) sequence. The target antigen is unknown. Semi-nested PCR with Nested Universal Primer A followed constant-region reverse priming of full-length variable regions. TCRdb fed the 5' RACE reads into MiXCR, producing one record per CDR3 protein. The sample holds under 9,500 distinct CDR3 sequences, approximately 31% seen once. The sorted Tregs were CD4+CD25+CD127-/low cells. Study observations and caveats: Greatest tumor Treg TCR overlap was with tumor naive CD4+ cells. Whole repertoires were not studied in the larger cohort, only one V-J beta rearrangement.

The V and J ends lost 5 bases and 1 base respectively, with 15 bases between them. This CDR3 has 15 amino acids. The germline gives CDR1 SGHVS, CDR2 FNYEAQ. The sample consisted of Tregs sorted from blood. The sequence derives from a female donor with breast cancer. The chain combines TRBV7-6 with TRBJ2-7; no firm D call. The CDR3 nucleotides are TGTGCCAGCAGCCCTTCGGAGCGTTCATCCTACGAGCAGTACTTC. It codes for CASSPSERSSYEQYF. Drawing the rest from reference TRBV7-6 and TRBJ2-7, the complete variable domain is GAGVSQSPRYKVTKRGQDVALRCDPISGHVSLYWYRQALGQGPEFLTYFNYEAQQDKSGLPNDRFSAERPEGSISTLTIQRTEQRDSAMYRCASSPSERSSYEQYFGPGTRLTVT.